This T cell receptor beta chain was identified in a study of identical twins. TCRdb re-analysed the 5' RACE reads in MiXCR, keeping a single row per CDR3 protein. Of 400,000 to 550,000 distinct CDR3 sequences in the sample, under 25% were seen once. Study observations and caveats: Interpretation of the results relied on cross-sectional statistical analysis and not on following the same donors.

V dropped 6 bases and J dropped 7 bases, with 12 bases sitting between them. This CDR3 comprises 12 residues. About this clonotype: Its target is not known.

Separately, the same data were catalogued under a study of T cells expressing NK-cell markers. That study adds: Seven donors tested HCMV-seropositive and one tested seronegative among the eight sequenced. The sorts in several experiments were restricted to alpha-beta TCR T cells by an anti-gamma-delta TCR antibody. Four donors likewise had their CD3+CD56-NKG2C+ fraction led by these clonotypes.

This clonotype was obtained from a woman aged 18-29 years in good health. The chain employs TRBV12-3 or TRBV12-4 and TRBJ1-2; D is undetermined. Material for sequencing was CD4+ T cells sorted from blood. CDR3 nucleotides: TGTGCCAGCAGCCCCCGAGGCTCTGGCTACACCTTC. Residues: CASSPRGSGYTF.